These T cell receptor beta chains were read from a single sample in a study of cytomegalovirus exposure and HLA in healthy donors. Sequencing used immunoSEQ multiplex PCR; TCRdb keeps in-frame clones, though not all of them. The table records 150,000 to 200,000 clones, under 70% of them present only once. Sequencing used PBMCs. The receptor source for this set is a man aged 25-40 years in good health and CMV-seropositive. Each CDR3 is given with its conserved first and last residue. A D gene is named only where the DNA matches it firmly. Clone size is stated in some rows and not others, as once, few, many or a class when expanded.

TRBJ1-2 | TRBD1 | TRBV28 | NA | CASSLWDRDGYTF | TGTGCCAGCAGTTTATGGGACAGGGACGGCTACACCTTC
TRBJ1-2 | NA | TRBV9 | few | CASSVGYGYTF | TGTGCCAGCAGCGTCGGCTATGGCTACACCTTC
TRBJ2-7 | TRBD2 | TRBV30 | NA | CAWSVLSGVVAEQYF | TGTGCCTGGAGTGTTCTTAGCGGGGTGGTTGCCGAGCAGTACTTC
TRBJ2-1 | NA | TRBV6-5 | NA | CASSMGGSYNEQFF | TGTGCCAGCTCTATGGGGGGCTCCTACAATGAGCAGTTCTTC
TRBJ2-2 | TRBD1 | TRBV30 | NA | CAWSIKEGGRGITGELFF | TGTGCCTGGAGTATCAAAGAAGGTGGCAGGGGGATTACCGGGGAGCTGTTTTTT
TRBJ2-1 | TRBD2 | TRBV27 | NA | CASSLLLASGSYNEQFF | TGTGCCAGCAGTTTACTATTGGCTAGCGGGAGCTACAATGAGCAGTTCTTC
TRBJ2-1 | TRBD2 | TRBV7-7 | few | CASSLCTRRGLAVYNEQFF | TGTGCTAGCAGCTTATGCACTAGGAGGGGACTAGCGGTATACAATGAGCAGTTCTTC
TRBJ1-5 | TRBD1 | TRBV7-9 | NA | CASSGTGNQPQHF | TGTGCCAGCAGCGGGACAGGGAATCAGCCCCAGCATTTT
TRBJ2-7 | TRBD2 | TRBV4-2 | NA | CASRRIAREGLYEQYF | TGTGCCAGCAGACGCATCGCCCGGGAGGGCCTGTACGAGCAGTACTTC
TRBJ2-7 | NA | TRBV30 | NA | CAWSDSRAEQYF | TGTGCCTGGAGCGATAGCAGGGCCGAGCAGTACTTC
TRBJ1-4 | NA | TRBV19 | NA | CASSMDYVKKLFF | TGTGCCAGTAGTATGGACTACGTGAAAAAACTGTTTTTT
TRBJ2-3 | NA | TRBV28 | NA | CASSLQPGTHKYTDTQYF | TGTGCCAGCAGTTTACAACCCGGGACTCATAAGTACACAGATACGCAGTATTTT